Listed here is a single TCR beta chain. Its antigen remains unknown. This entry is derived from a study of T cell responses to AZD1222 COVID-19 vaccine. Study-level findings and limits: No repertoire was sampled before or during the peak T cell response, only after it.

This table comes from immunoSEQ multiplex PCR, and its TCRdb copy is limited to in-frame clones, with some not included. This sample has 100,000 or so clones, with 88% found just once. Looked up from germline, CDR1 is LNHDA and CDR2 is SQIVND (reference sequence). V dropped 3 bases and J dropped 3 bases, with 6 bases sitting between them. The CDR3 runs to 13 residues. This sequence originates from an adult in good health. The material sequenced was peripheral blood, taken on day 0 of AZD1222 vaccination. The chain is built from TRBV19 and TRBJ1-5; D is unresolved. The CDR3 nucleotides are TGTGCCAGTAGTATTGCAGACAATCAGCCCCAGCATTTT. It specifies CASSIADNQPQHF.